Only a few counts were recorded for the clone carrying this T cell receptor (beta chain). The data stem from a study of PD-1 blockade in classical Hodgkin lymphoma. Across the study: Each patient was given nivolumab 3 mg/kg through a vein every 2 weeks.

The assay was immunoSEQ multiplex PCR, and TCRdb's table has in-frame clones only and misses some. The data hold 5,500 to 6,500 clones, with around 73% observed a single time. All patients experienced relapse after autologous stem cell transplantation, and brentuximab vedotin exposure was variable. Purification of CD4+ T cells from thawed PBMCs was performed via magnetic negative selection. The germline gives CDR1 MNHEY, CDR2 SMNVEV (reference sequence). The CDR3 loop spans 15 amino acids. V was pared by 3 bases and J by 0 bases, with 9 bases between. This chain connects TRBV27 to TRBJ1-5; D unclear. This receptor was obtained from a human donor with classical Hodgkin lymphoma. This specimen was CD4+ T cells from blood, taken at baseline. CDR3 in amino acids: CASSFGVTSNQPQHF. In DNA, the CDR3 is TGTGCCAGCAGTTTCGGCGTAACTAGCAATCAGCCCCAGCATTTT.